Listed below are T cell receptor beta chains from one sample, sequenced in a study of T cells in Graves' hyperthyroidism and ophthalmopathy. MiXCR, run by TCRdb on the multiplex PCR reads, gives a single entry per CDR3 protein. The table has fewer than 550,000 distinct CDR3 sequences, about 15% seen once; the top ten hold 13% to 15%. Sequenced input: blood. Every receptor here comes from a young woman with Graves' hyperthyroidism. CDR3s include the opening cysteine and the closing phenylalanine or tryptophan. The D gene is left open where the match is weak. Size is stated for part of the rows, as once, few or many counts, or as a class when the clone is expanded.

size	V	J	D	CDR3	DNA
many	TRBV6-6	TRBJ1-2	-	CASSYSQGERRYGYTF	TGTGCCAGCAGTTACTCGCAGGGTGAAAGGAGATATGGCTACACCTTC
-	TRBV11-2	TRBJ2-1	-	CASSRLRDGEQFF	TGTGCCAGCAGTCGACTCCGGGACGGAGAGCAGTTCTTC
-	TRBV9	TRBJ2-7	-	CASSVGGATYEQYF	TGTGCCAGCAGCGTAGGCGGGGCGACCTACGAGCAGTACTTC
many	TRBV2	TRBJ2-2	-	CASSGQRNTGELFF	TGTGCCAGCAGCGGACAAAGGAACACCGGGGAGCTGTTTTTT
many	TRBV12-3/TRBV12-4	TRBJ2-7	TRBD2	CASSTTLAASWEQYF	TGTGCCAGCAGTACAACGCTAGCGGCCTCCTGGGAGCAGTACTTC
-	TRBV9	TRBJ2-2	TRBD1	CASSGQGARNTGELFF	TGTGCCAGCAGCGGACAGGGGGCCCGGAACACCGGGGAGCTGTTTTTT
few	TRBV20-1	TRBJ2-7	-	CSALIVGGHSYEQYF	TGCAGTGCCTTAATCGTGGGGGGCCACTCCTACGAGCAGTACTTC
many	TRBV20-1	TRBJ2-5	-	CSARDMRTQGLPGEAQYF	TGCAGTGCTAGAGATATGAGAACTCAGGGTCTCCCGGGAGAGGCCCAGTACTTC
-	TRBV4-2	TRBJ2-1	TRBD2	CASSPLASAGGPGGNEQFF	TGTGCCAGCAGCCCACTGGCATCCGCGGGAGGGCCGGGGGGGAATGAGCAGTTCTTC
many	TRBV18	TRBJ1-3	-	CASSAVVTGNTIYF	TGTGCCAGCTCAGCGGTCGTAACGGGAAACACCATATATTTT
few	TRBV29-1	TRBJ2-5	-	CSVLEVGETQYF	TGCAGCGTGCTCGAAGTAGGAGAGACCCAGTACTTC
many	TRBV6-2/TRBV6-3	TRBJ2-1	-	CASSTRDPSSYNEQFF	TGTGCCAGCAGTACGCGGGACCCGAGCTCCTACAATGAGCAGTTCTTC
many	TRBV4-1	TRBJ2-1	-	CASSPPGTRSYNEQFF	TGCGCCAGCAGCCCCCCGGGAACCCGCTCCTACAATGAGCAGTTCTTC
few	TRBV5-5	TRBJ2-6	TRBD1	CASSLWDRGSGANVLTF	TGTGCCAGCAGCTTGTGGGACAGGGGCTCTGGGGCCAACGTCCTGACTTTC
many	TRBV12-3/TRBV12-4	TRBJ1-1	TRBD1	CASKLDRGNTEAFF	TGTGCCAGCAAGCTGGACAGGGGTAACACTGAAGCTTTCTTT
many	TRBV29-1	TRBJ1-1	TRBD1	CSVEAGGIEAFF	TGCAGCGTGGAGGCAGGGGGGATTGAAGCTTTCTTT
many	TRBV6-2/TRBV6-3	TRBJ1-1	-	CASRPQNTEAFF	TGTGCCAGCAGGCCCCAGAACACTGAAGCTTTCTTT
-	TRBV12-3/TRBV12-4	TRBJ2-2	-	CASRSQDTGELFF	TGTGCCAGCAGATCACAGGACACCGGGGAGCTGTTTTTT
-	TRBV20-1	TRBJ1-5	-	CSARDGDGETQPQHF	TGCAGTGCTAGAGATGGGGACGGAGAAACTCAGCCCCAGCATTTT
few	TRBV7-2	TRBJ2-1	-	CASSPLRDNFF	TGTGCCAGCAGCCCCCTCCGGGACAACTTCTTC
once	TRBV29-1	TRBJ2-7	TRBD1	CSIIGTGVEQYF	TGCAGCATTATAGGGACAGGGGTTGAGCAGTACTTC